Below are 29 T cell receptor beta chains sequenced from a single sample in a study of blood T cell repertoires in COVID-19. The method was immunoSEQ multiplex PCR; TCRdb's version includes in-frame clones alone and lacks a portion of them. The data contain some 240,000 clones, more than 75% of them seen just once; the ten biggest clones take up roughly an eighth. The sample was peripheral blood. The source of these receptors is a woman aged 60 to 75 with active or convalescent COVID-19.

The V gene is TRBV7-3, the J gene TRBJ2-1, with 11 bases matching TRBD2. Germline V gives CDR1 SGHTA, CDR2 FQGTGA. The V segment lost 5 bases and the J segment 9 bases; nucleotides outside the gene matches: 9. The CDR3 length is 15 residues. CDR3 sequence reads: CASSLTSGGFGEQFF. The CDR3 DNA is TGTGCCAGCAGCCTTACTAGCGGGGGTTTCGGTGAGCAGTTCTTC.

The chain recombines TRBV7-8 with TRBJ1-2, with D hard to call. CDR3 length: 14 amino acids. The V end was cut by 0 bases, the J end by 8 bases, with 13 bases between. CDR1 SGHVS and CDR2 FQNEAQ come from the germline V gene. The CDR3 protein is CASSLALEGRGYTF. The CDR3 coding sequence is TGTGCCAGCAGCTTAGCGCTGGAGGGAAGGGGCTACACCTTC.

The V call is TRBV18, the J call TRBJ2-7; D ambiguous. The germline V gene encodes CDR1 KGHSH and CDR2 LQKENI. The V end lost 3 bases, the J end lost 2 bases, and 11 bases lay between the germline ends. CDR3 length: 14 residues. DNA for the CDR3: TGTGCCAGCTCACCTGAAGCAGGCGCCTACGAGCAGTACTTC. It is translated as CASSPEAGAYEQYF.

The rearrangement links TRBV30 to TRBJ2-3; 8 bases are a match to TRBD1. The trim removed 2 bases at V and 7 bases at J, leaving 8 bases unmatched. The length of the CDR3 is 14 residues. Looked up from germline, CDR1 is GTSNPN and CDR2 is SVGIG (reference sequence). The CDR3 region is CAWSKRQGSNTQYF. For the CDR3, the DNA is TGTGCCTGGAGTAAGAGACAGGGGTCGAATACGCAGTATTTT.

This rearrangement joins TRBV28 to TRBJ2-5; D unresolved. Germline-derived CDR1 and CDR2 are MDHEN and SYDVKM. The CDR3 sequence is 11 residues long. V lost 4 bases and J lost 4, with 4 bases in between. This chain's CDR3 is CASSSGETQYF. The CDR3 bases are TGTGCCAGCAGTTCCGGAGAGACCCAGTACTTC.

This rearrangement joins TRBV4-1 to TRBJ2-3, with TRBD2 matching 9 bases. The CDR3 runs 17 residues. The V gene end was trimmed by 0 bases and the J gene end by 6 bases; junction bases not matched to a gene: 10. CDR1 and CDR2 (germline): MGHRA, YSYEKL. Here the CDR3 reads CASSQDRGVAGEDTQYF. The CDR3 coding sequence is TGCGCCAGCAGCCAAGATCGAGGGGTAGCGGGAGAGGATACGCAGTATTTT.

The chain joins TRBV9 to TRBJ1-2; D remains unclear. The CDR3 spans 13 residues. The germline CDR1 and CDR2 sequences are SGDLS and YYNGEE. Trimming pared 0 bases from V and 2 bases from J, leaving 5 bases between. The CDR3 bases are TGTGCCAGCAGCGTAGAGCCCAACTATGGCTACACCTTC. This encodes CASSVEPNYGYTF.

This chain joins TRBV3-1 (or the pseudogene TRBV3-2) and TRBJ2-7; 7 positions agree with TRBD2. V lost 2 bases to trimming and J lost 2 bases; unmatched junction nucleotides: 9. The germline gives CDR1 LGHDT, CDR2 YNNKEL (reference sequence). This CDR3 region has 16 residues. The CDR3 sequence is CASSQPLADIAYEQYF. The CDR3 DNA sequence: TGTGCCAGCAGCCAACCCCTAGCGGACATTGCCTACGAGCAGTACTTC.

This clone has at least ten counts. This chain joins TRBV29-1 and TRBJ2-3; 7 bases agree with TRBD1. The CDR3 totals 14 residues. CDR1 SQVTM and CDR2 ANQGSEA come from the germline V gene. J lost 1 base, V lost 4 bases, and 5 bases had no gene match. Here the CDR3 reads CSVVGQGGTDTQYF. The CDR3 region has the DNA TGCAGCGTTGTCGGGCAGGGGGGCACAGATACGCAGTATTTT.

This sequence joins TRBV14 and TRBJ2-1; D is unresolved. Deletions cut 5 bases from V and 10 bases from J, with 15 bases between. In germline, CDR1 is SGHDN, CDR2 FVKESK. The CDR3 sequence is 13 residues long. The CDR3, as DNA: TGTGCCAGCAGCTATTACCTCCAACGGGAGCAGTTCTTC. Amino acid sequence: CASSYYLQREQFF.

V usage is TRBV5-8 and J usage is TRBJ1-1, with D perhaps TRBD1 (6 bases). The CDR3 length is 15 residues. CDR1 and CDR2 (germline): SGHTS, YDEGEE. Trimming removed 0 bases at V and 3 bases at J, with 12 bases between. The chain's CDR3 is CASSLGTGPHTEAFF. The CDR3 DNA is TGTGCCAGCAGCTTGGGAACAGGGCCCCACACTGAAGCTTTCTTT. The variable domain in full, completed from reference TRBV5-8 and TRBJ1-1, reads EAGVTQSPTHLIKTRGQQATLRCSPISGHTSVYWYQQALGLGLQFLLWYDEGEERNRGNFPPRFSGRQFPNYSSELNVNALELEDSALYLCASSLGTGPHTEAFFGQGTRLTVV.

The chain combines TRBV7-8 with TRBJ2-7; a possible D gene is TRBD2 (8 bases). With 5 bases removed from V and 3 bases from J, the gap between germline ends came to 23 bases. Germline-derived CDR1 and CDR2 are SGHVS and FQNEAQ. The CDR3 has 17 amino acids. Written as DNA, the CDR3 is TGTGCCAGCAGCCCCAACTTAGCGGGACAGCGAGTCTACGAGCAGTACTTC. Translation gives CASSPNLAGQRVYEQYF.

The DNA of the CDR3 is TGTGCCAGCAGCTTGGCCGGTTGTATCATCTATGGCTACACCTTC. Protein product: CASSLAGCIIYGYTF. This chain joins TRBV5-6 and TRBJ1-2; no definite D call. The germline CDR1 and CDR2 sequences are SGHDT and YYEEEE. This CDR3 region has 15 residues. The ends were cut back, 0 bases at V and 4 bases at J, with 13 bases in the middle.

The V call is TRBV5-1, the J call TRBJ1-1; no reliable D call. The germline V gene has CDR1 SGHRS and CDR2 YFSETQ. The CDR3 consists of 15 residues. With 2 bases removed from V and 4 bases from J, the gap between germline ends came to 15 bases. The DNA of the CDR3 is TGCGCCAGCAGCTTATCGGGGTCTGGTGGCACTGAAGCTTTCTTT. It specifies CASSLSGSGGTEAFF.

The gene calls are TRBV7-2 and TRBJ2-7, with D tentatively TRBD2 (6 bases). The germline V gene has CDR1 SGHTA and CDR2 FQGNSA. The CDR3 runs 14 residues. Trimming left V 3 bases short and J 7 bases short, with 16 bases between. The CDR3 is CASSFADLGREQYF. CDR3 nucleotides: TGTGCCAGCAGCTTTGCGGACTTGGGGAGGGAGCAGTACTTC.

The chain combines TRBV15 with TRBJ2-1, with 9 bases aligning to TRBD2. This CDR3 is built from 16 residues. Trimming at V came to 3 bases and at J to 5 bases, leaving 8 bases not matched to a gene. Germline CDR1 reads LNHNV; CDR2 reads YYDKDF (reference sequence). Written as DNA, the CDR3 is TGTGCCACCAGCAGGGCCCTGGCTAGCGGGGACAATGAGCAGTTCTTC. Translating it yields CATSRALASGDNEQFF.

The V call is TRBV7-2, the J call TRBJ2-5, with 9 bases matching TRBD2. CDR1 and CDR2 (germline): SGHTA, FQGNSA. The V segment lost 2 bases and the J segment 5 bases; nucleotides outside the gene matches: 12. The CDR3 is 17 amino acids. The DNA of the CDR3 is TGTGCCAGCAGCTTACTTCACATCGCGGGGGGGCGCGAGACCCAGTACTTC. The encoded protein is CASSLLHIAGGRETQYF.

The chain employs TRBV19 and TRBJ1-1, with D maybe TRBD1 (5 bases). The CDR3 extends over 13 amino acids. Trimming pared 6 bases from V and 6 bases from J, leaving 14 bases between. CDR1 and CDR2 from the germline V gene are LNHDA and SQIVND (reference sequence). The CDR3 bases are TGTGCCAGTAGGGGGGGTTATTTGTCTGAAGCTTTCTTT. This codes for CASRGGYLSEAFF.

The chain combines TRBV9 with TRBJ2-2; D is unresolved. The V end lost 0 bases, the J end lost 0 bases, and 9 bases lay between the germline ends. This CDR3 spans 16 amino acids. Germline V lookup: CDR1 SGDLS, CDR2 YYNGEE. The CDR3 DNA reads TGTGCCAGCAGCGTAGGACTGATCGCGAACACCGGGGAGCTGTTTTTT. It specifies CASSVGLIANTGELFF.

The gene calls are TRBV5-5 and TRBJ2-7; no reliable D call. V lost 4 bases and J 6 bases, leaving 8 bases between the germline ends. CDR3 length equals 11 residues. Germline assignment: CDR1 SGHKS and CDR2 YYEKEE (reference sequence). The CDR3 nucleotides read TGTGCCAGCAGCCCTCAGGTCGAGCAGTACTTC. Residues: CASSPQVEQYF. Supplemented by reference TRBV5-5 and TRBJ2-7, the full variable domain reads DAGVTQSPTHLIKTRGQQVTLRCSPISGHKSVSWYQQVLGQGPQFIFQYYEKEERGRGNFPDRFSARQFPNYSSELNVNALLLGDSALYLCASSPQVEQYFGPGTRLTVT.

The chain combines TRBV6-5 with TRBJ1-2, with a tentative D call TRBD1 (5 bases). The germline V gene encodes CDR1 MNHEY and CDR2 SVGAGI. The CDR3 runs 12 residues. The ends were cut back, 10 bases at V and 4 bases at J, with 13 bases in the middle. For the CDR3, the DNA is TGTGCCACCACCTCCGGGGGCTATGGCTACACCTTC. Its protein is CATTSGGYGYTF.

V gene TRBV7-2 combines with J gene TRBJ2-7; 8 bases fit TRBD2. The ends lost 0 bases at V and 2 bases at J; junction bases unmatched: 3. The CDR3 has 15 residues. Germline V lookup: CDR1 SGHTA, CDR2 FQGNSA. The CDR3 reads CASSLAPGGTYEQYF. CDR3 in DNA: TGTGCCAGCAGCTTAGCCCCGGGAGGGACCTACGAGCAGTACTTC.

This clone was recorded a few times. The chain links TRBV2 to TRBJ1-3; D is possibly TRBD1 (6 bases). Germline V CDR1 and CDR2: SNHLY, FYNNEI. V was shortened by 5 bases and J by 4 bases, with 12 bases between the two germline ends. CDR3 length: 14 residues. DNA of the CDR3: TGTGCCAGCAGTAGCCCAGGGGTAGGAAACACCATATATTTT. Its protein product is CASSSPGVGNTIYF. The variable domain in full, completed from reference TRBV2 and TRBJ1-3, reads EPEVTQTPSHQVTQMGQEVILRCVPISNHLYFYWYRQILGQKVEFLVSFYNNEISEKSEIFDDQFSVERPDGSNFTLKIRSTKLEDSAMYFCASSSPGVGNTIYFGEGSWLTVV.

V and J are TRBV6-5 and TRBJ2-1; D uncertain. Germline CDR1 and CDR2: MNHEY and SVGAGI. The CDR3 is made up of 14 amino acids. The V end lost 5 bases, the J end lost 2 bases, and 10 bases lay between the germline ends. Here the CDR3 DNA reads TGTGCCAGCAGTCTGTTAGCTCCCTACAATGAGCAGTTCTTC. It translates to CASSLLAPYNEQFF.

The genes are TRBV2 and TRBJ1-2; 7 nucleotides align to TRBD1. The trim removed 7 bases at V and 4 bases at J, leaving 12 bases unmatched. The CDR3 has 15 amino acids. Germline CDR1 and CDR2: SNHLY and FYNNEI. CDR3 sequence reads: CASIGTANPSYGYTF. CDR3 in DNA: TGTGCCAGCATTGGGACAGCAAACCCCTCCTATGGCTACACCTTC.

The J gene is TRBJ1-5, the V gene TRBV7-9; weak D call: TRBD1 (5 bases). Germline V CDR1 and CDR2: SEHNR, FQNEAQ (reference sequence). V gave up 3 bases and J gave up 3 bases, with 15 bases separating them. The CDR3 contains 16 residues. The CDR3 is CASSFAPGLDNQPQHF. In DNA form, the CDR3 reads TGTGCCAGCAGCTTCGCCCCGGGACTCGACAATCAGCCCCAGCATTTT.

The V gene is TRBV5-1, the J gene TRBJ1-1; 7 bases map to TRBD1. Germline V lookup: CDR1 SGHRS, CDR2 YFSETQ. This CDR3 has 15 amino acids. Trimming at V came to 4 bases and at J to 4 bases, leaving 10 bases not matched to a gene. The CDR3 coding sequence is TGCGCCAGCAGCCCGACAGGAAACAGGGGCACTGAAGCTTTCTTT. Its translation is CASSPTGNRGTEAFF.

The V gene is TRBV5-1, the J gene TRBJ2-5; tentative D call: TRBD1 (5 bases). Germline V gives CDR1 SGHRS, CDR2 YFSETQ. With 5 bases removed from V and 4 bases from J, the gap between germline ends came to 12 bases. The CDR3 is made up of 13 amino acids. DNA for the CDR3: TGCGCCAGCAGACAGGTTGTTCGAGAGACCCAGTACTTC. It translates to CASRQVVRETQYF.

The chain joins TRBV10-2 to TRBJ1-1; D is unresolved. The V end was cut by 8 bases, the J end by 2 bases, with 15 bases between. CDR3 length: 14 residues. Germline loops: CDR1 WSHSY, CDR2 SAAADI. The CDR3 DNA follows: TGCGCCAGCGCACCAATAGAGACAAACACTGAAGCTTTCTTT. Its protein product is CASAPIETNTEAFF.